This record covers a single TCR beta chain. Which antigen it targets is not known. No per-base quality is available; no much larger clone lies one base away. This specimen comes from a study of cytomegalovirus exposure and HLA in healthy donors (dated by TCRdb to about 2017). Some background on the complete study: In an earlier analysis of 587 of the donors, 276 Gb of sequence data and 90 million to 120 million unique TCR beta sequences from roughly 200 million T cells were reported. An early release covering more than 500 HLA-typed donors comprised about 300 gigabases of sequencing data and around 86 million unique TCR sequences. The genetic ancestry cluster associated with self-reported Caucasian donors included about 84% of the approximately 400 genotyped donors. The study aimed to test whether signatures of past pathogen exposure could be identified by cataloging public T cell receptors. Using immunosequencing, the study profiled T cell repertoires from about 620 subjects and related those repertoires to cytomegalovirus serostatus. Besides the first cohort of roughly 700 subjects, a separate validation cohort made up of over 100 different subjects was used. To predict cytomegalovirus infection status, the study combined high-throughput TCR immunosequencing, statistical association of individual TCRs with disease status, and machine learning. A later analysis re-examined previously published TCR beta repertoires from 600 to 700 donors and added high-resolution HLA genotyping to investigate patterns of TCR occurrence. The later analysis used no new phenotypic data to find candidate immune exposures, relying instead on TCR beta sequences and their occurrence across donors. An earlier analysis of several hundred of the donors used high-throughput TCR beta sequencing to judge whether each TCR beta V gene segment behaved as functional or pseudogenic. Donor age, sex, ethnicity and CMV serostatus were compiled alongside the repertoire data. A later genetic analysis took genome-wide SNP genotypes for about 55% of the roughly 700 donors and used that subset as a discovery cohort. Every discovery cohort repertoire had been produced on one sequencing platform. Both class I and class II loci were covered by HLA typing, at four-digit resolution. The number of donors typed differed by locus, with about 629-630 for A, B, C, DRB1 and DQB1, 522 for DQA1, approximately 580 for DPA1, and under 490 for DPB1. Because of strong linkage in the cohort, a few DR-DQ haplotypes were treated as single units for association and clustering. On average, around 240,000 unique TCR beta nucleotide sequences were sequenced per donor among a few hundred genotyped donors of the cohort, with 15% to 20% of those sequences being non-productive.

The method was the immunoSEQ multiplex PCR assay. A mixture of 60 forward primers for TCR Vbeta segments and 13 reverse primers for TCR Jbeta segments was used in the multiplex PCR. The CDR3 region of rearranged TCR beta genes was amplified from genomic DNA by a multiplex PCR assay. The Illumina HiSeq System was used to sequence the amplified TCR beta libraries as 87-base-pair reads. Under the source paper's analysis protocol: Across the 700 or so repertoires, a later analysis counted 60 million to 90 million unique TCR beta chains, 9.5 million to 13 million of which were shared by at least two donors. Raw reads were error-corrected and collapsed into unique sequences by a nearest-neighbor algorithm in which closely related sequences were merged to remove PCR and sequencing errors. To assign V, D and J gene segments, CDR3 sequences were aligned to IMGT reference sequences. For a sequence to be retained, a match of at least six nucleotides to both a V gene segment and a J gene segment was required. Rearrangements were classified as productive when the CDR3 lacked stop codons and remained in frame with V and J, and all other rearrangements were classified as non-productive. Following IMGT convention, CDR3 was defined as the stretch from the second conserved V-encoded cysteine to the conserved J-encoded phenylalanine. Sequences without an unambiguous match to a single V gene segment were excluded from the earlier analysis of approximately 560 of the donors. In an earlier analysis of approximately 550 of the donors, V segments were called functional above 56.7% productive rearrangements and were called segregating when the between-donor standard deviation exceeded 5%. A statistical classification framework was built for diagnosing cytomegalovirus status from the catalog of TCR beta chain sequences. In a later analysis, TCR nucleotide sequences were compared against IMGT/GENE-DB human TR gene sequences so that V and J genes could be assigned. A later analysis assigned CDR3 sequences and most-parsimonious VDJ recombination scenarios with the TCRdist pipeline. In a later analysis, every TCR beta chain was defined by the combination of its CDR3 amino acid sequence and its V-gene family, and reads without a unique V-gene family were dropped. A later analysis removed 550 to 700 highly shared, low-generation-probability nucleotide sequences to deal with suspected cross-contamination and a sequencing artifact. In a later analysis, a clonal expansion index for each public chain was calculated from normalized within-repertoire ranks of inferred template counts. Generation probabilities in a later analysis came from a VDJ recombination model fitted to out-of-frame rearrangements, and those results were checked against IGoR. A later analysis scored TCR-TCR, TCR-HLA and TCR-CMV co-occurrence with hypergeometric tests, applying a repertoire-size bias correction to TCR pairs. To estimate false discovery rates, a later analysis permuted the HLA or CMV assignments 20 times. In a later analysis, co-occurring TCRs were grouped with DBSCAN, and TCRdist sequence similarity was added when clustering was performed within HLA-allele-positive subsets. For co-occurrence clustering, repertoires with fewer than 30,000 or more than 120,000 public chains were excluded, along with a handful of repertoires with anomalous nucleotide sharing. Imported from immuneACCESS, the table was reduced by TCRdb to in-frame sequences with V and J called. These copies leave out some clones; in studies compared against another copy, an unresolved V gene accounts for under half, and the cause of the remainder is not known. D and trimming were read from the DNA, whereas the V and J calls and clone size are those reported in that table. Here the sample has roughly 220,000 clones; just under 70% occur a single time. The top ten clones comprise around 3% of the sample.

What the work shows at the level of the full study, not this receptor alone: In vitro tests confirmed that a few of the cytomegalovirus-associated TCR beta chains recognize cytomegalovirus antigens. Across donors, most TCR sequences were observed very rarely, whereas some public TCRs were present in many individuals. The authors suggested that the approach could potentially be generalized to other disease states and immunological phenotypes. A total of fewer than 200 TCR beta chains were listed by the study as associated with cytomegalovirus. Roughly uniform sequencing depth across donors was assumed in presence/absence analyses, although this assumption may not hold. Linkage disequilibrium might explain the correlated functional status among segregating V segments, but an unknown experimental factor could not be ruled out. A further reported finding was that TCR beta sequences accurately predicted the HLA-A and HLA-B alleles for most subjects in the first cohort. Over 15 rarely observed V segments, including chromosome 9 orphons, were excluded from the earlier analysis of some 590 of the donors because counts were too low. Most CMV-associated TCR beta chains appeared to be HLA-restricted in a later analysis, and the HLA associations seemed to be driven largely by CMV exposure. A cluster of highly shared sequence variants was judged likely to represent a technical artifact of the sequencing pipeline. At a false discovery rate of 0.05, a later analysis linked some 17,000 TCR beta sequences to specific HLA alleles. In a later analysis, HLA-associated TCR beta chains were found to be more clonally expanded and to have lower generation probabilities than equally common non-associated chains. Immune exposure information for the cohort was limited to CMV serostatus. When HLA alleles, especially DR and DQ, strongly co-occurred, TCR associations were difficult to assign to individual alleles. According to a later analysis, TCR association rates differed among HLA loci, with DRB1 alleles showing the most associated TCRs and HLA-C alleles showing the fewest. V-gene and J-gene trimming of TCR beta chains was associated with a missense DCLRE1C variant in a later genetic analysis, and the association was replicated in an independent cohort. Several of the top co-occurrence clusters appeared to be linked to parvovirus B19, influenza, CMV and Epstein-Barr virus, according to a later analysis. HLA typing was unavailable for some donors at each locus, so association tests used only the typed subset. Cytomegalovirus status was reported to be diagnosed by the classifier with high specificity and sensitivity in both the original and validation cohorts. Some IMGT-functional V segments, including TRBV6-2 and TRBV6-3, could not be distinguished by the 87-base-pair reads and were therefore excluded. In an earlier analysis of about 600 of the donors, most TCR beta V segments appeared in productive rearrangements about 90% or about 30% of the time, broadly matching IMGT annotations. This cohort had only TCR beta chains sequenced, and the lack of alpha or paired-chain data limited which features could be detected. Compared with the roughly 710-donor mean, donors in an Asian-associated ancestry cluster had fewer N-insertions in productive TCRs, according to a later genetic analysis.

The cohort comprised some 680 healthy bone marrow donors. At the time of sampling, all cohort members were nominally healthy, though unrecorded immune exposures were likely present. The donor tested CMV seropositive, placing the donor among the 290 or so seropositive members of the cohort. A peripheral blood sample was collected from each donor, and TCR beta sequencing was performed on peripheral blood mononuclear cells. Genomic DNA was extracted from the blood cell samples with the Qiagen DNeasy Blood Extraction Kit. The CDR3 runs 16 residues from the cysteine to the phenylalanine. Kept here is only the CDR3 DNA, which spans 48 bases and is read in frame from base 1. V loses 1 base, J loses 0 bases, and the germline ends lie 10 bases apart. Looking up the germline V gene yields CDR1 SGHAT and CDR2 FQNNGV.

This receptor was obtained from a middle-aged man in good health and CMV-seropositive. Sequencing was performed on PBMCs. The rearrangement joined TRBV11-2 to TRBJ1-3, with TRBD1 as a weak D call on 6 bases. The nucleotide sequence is TGTGCCAGCAGCTTAGCGAGGGGGAGCTCTGGAAACACCATATATTTT. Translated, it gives CASSLARGSSGNTIYF.